A single sample gave rise to the 5 T cell receptor beta chains below, sequenced in a study of T cells after yellow fever vaccination. TCRdb processed the 5' RACE reads anew with MiXCR; each CDR3 protein has one entry. Of more than 350,000 distinct CDR3 sequences listed, approximately 10% are singletons. This sample comprised PBMCs, obtained on the day of the first yellow fever vaccination. The receptors were sampled from a man between 18 and 35 years old who received the YFV17D yellow fever vaccine.

The chain employs TRBV5-4 and TRBJ2-7; a possible D gene is TRBD2 (5 bases). Per the germline V gene, CDR1 is SGHNT and CDR2 is YYREEE (reference sequence). Trimming cost V 3 bases and J 0 bases, with 10 bases left between them. The CDR3 is made up of 14 amino acids. In nucleotides, the CDR3 is TGTGCCAGCAGCTACCTCGGGGTCTCCTACGAGCAGTACTTC. Translating gives CASSYLGVSYEQYF.

Ten or more counts support this clonotype. The chain is built from TRBV5-8 and TRBJ2-3; D uncertain. The germline V gene has CDR1 SGHTS and CDR2 YDEGEE. V was shortened by 3 bases and J by 10 bases, with 18 bases between the two germline ends. This CDR3 is built from 14 residues. The CDR3 coding sequence is TGTGCCAGCAGCTATTCGGATTATCAAGAATCGCAGTATTTT. Encoded protein: CASSYSDYQESQYF. Full variable domain (outside the CDR3, taken from reference TRBV5-8 and TRBJ2-3): EAGVTQSPTHLIKTRGQQATLRCSPISGHTSVYWYQQALGLGLQFLLWYDEGEERNRGNFPPRFSGRQFPNYSSELNVNALELEDSALYLCASSYSDYQESQYFGPGTRLTVL.

This clonotype was detected only a few times. The genes are TRBV7-2 and TRBJ2-1; D not resolved. CDR1 is SGHTA, CDR2 FQGNSA, per germline. With 2 bases removed from V and 6 bases from J, the gap between germline ends came to 11 bases. This CDR3 has 14 amino acids. The CDR3 loop is CASSLWRKGNEQFF. The CDR3 nucleotides read TGTGCCAGCAGCTTATGGCGCAAGGGCAATGAGCAGTTCTTC. Filled out from reference TRBV7-2 and TRBJ2-1, the complete variable domain reads GAGVSQSPSNKVTEKGKDVELRCDPISGHTALYWYRQSLGQGLEFLIYFQGNSAPDKSGLPSDRFSAERTGGSVSTLTIQRTQQEDSAVYLCASSLWRKGNEQFFGPGTRLTVL.

This clonotype has a handful of counts. The rearrangement joins TRBV7-3 to TRBJ2-2, with D unclear. Germline V CDR1 and CDR2: SGHTA, FQGTGA. The CDR3 consists of 13 residues. V shed 8 bases and J shed 5 bases, with 12 bases lying between them. The chain's CDR3 is CASRETNTGELFF. The DNA for the CDR3 is TGTGCCAGCCGTGAGACCAATACCGGGGAGCTGTTTTTT. The full variable domain, in which reference TRBV7-3 and TRBJ2-2 provide the parts outside the CDR3, is GAGVSQTPSNKVTEKGKYVELRCDPISGHTALYWYRQSLGQGPEFLIYFQGTGAADDSGLPNDRFFAVRPEGSVSTLKIQRTERGDSAVYLCASRETNTGELFFGEGSRLTVL.

This clonotype was detected only once. The chain links TRBV4-3 to TRBJ2-3, with D possibly called TRBD1 or TRBD2 (5 bases each). The germline V gene has CDR1 LGHNA and CDR2 YSLEER. Trimming cost V 0 bases and J 6 bases, with 22 bases left between them. This CDR3 contains 18 residues. CDR3 protein: CASSQDARALSGADTQYF. In DNA, the CDR3 is TGCGCCAGCAGCCAAGATGCCCGCGCCCTATCCGGGGCGGATACGCAGTATTTT.